The entry below gives a single T cell receptor (beta chain) sequence along with its context. The CDR3 runs to 11 residues. V was clipped by 7 bases and J by 3 bases, with 9 bases between them. The germline V gene encodes CDR1 DFQATT and CDR2 SNEGSKA (reference sequence). This sample is drawn from a study of cytomegalovirus exposure and HLA in healthy donors. A multiplex PCR was run with 60 Vbeta primers and 13 Jbeta primers. Libraries were prepared by immunoSEQ multiplex PCR; TCRdb keeps only in-frame clonotypes and omits some of them. The profile shows over 65,000 clones, around 80% of them singletons.

The sample consisted of PBMCs. The V call is TRBV20-1, the J call TRBJ2-5; D ambiguous. This clonotype was sampled from a woman in her thirties in good health and CMV-seronegative. CDR3 coding DNA: TGCAGTGGTAGTACAAAAGAGACCCAGTACTTC. It specifies CSGSTKETQYF.